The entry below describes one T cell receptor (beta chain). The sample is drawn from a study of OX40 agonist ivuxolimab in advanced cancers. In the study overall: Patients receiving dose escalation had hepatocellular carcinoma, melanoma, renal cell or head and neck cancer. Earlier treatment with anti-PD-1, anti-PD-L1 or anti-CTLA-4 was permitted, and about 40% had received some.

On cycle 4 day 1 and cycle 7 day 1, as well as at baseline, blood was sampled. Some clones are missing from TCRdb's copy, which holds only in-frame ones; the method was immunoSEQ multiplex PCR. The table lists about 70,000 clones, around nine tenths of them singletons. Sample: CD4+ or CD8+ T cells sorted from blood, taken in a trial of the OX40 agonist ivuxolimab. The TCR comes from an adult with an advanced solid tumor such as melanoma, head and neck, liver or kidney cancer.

CDR3 loop: CASSAAAPVATDTQYF. The CDR3 nucleotides are TGTGCCAGCAGCGCGGCGGCTCCTGTCGCCACAGATACGCAGTATTTT. This chain connects TRBV9 to TRBJ2-3, with unresolved D. With 3 bases removed from V and 2 bases from J, the gap between germline ends came to 16 bases. Germline V gives CDR1 SGDLS, CDR2 YYNGEE. This CDR3 is built from 16 residues.